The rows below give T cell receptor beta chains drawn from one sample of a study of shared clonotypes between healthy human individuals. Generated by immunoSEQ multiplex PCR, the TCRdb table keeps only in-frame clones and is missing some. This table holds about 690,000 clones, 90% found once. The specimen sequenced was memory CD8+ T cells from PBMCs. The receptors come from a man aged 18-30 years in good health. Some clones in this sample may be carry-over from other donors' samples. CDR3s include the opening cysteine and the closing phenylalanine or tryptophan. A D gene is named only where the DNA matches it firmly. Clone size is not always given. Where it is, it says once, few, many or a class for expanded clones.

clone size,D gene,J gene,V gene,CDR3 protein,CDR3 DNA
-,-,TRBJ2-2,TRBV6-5,CASTRLGNTGELFF,TGTGCCAGTACCCGTCTCGGAAACACCGGGGAGCTGTTTTTT
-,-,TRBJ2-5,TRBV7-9,CASSNPDFTQYF,TGTGCCAGCAGCAATCCGGACTTCACCCAGTACTTC
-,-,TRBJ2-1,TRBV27,CASNKGYEQFF,TGTGCCAGCAATAAAGGATATGAGCAGTTCTTC
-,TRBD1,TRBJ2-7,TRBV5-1,CASSLEGARYEQYF,TGCGCCAGCAGCTTGGAGGGGGCGCGGTACGAGCAGTACTTC
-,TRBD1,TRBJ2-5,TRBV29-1,CSVVRHPPRQGSLETQYF,TGCAGCGTTGTGCGCCACCCTCCCCGACAGGGCTCCTTAGAGACCCAGTACTTC
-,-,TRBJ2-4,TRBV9,CASSQDEGMAKNIQYF,TGTGCCAGCAGCCAGGATGAGGGTATGGCCAAAAACATTCAGTACTTC
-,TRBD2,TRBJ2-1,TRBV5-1,CASLDGLAEYNEQFF,TGCGCCAGCCTTGACGGACTAGCGGAATACAATGAGCAGTTCTTC
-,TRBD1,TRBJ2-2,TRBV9,CASSPTGGGIGELFF,TGTGCCAGCAGCCCGACAGGGGGCGGTATCGGGGAGCTGTTTTTT
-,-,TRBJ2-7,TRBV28,CASSLKGIVDYEQYF,TGTGCCAGCAGTTTAAAGGGTATCGTAGACTACGAGCAGTACTTC
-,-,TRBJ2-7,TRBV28,CASSQTWDISYEQYF,TGTGCCAGCAGTCAAACCTGGGACATCTCCTACGAGCAGTACTTC
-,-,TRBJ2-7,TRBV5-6,CASSSIGLDEQYF,TGTGCCAGCAGCTCGATCGGACTCGACGAGCAGTACTTC
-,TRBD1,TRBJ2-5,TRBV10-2,CASSDLRTGRLGQETQYF,TGCGCCAGCAGTGACCTAAGGACAGGGCGTTTGGGTCAAGAGACCCAGTACTTC
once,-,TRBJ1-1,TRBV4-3,CASRAGTLNTEAFF,TGCGCCAGCAGGGCCGGGACATTGAACACTGAAGCTTTCTTT
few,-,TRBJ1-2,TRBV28,CAGRDGKSYGYTF,TGTGCCGGACGGGACGGGAAATCGTATGGCTACACCTTC
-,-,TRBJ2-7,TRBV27,CASSLIETYPREQYF,TGTGCCAGCAGTTTAATAGAAACTTATCCTAGGGAGCAGTACTTC
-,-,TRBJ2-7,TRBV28,CATDGGRFEQYF,TGTGCCACAGACGGGGGGCGATTCGAGCAGTACTTC
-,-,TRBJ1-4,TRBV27,CASSPRDATNEKLFF,TGTGCCAGCAGCCCCCGGGACGCAACTAATGAAAAACTGTTTTTT
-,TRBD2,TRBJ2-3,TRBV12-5,CASGLVLAGVDTQYF,TGTGCTAGTGGTTTGGTACTCGCGGGAGTAGATACGCAGTATTTT
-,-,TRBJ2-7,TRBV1,CTSSPSNTGTSYEQYF,TGCACCAGCAGCCCAAGCAACACCGGGACATCCTACGAGCAGTACTTC
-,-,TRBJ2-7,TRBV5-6,CASSAGTTGEQYF,TGTGCCAGCAGCGCCGGGACAACGGGCGAGCAGTACTTC
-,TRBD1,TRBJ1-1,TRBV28,CASSFSSRDRGLGTEAFF,TGTGCCAGCAGTTTCTCGTCCAGGGACAGGGGGCTTGGCACTGAAGCTTTCTTT
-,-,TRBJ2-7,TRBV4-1,CASRERVGPYEQYF,TGCGCCAGTCGTGAGAGGGTTGGTCCCTACGAGCAGTACTTC
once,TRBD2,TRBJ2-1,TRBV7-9,CASTVSGSYNEQFF,TGTGCCAGCACCGTTAGCGGGAGCTACAATGAGCAGTTCTTC
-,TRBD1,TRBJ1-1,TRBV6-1,CASSDRAGGTEAFF,TGTGCCAGCAGTGATAGGGCAGGGGGGACTGAAGCTTTCTTT
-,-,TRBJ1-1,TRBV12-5,CASGRAYGRQNTEAFF,TGTGCTAGTGGGAGGGCGTACGGCCGCCAGAACACTGAAGCTTTCTTT
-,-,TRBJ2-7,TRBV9,CASSGGSGAYEQYF,TGTGCCAGCAGCGGAGGATCAGGGGCGTACGAGCAGTACTTC
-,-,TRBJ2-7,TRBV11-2,CASSLDRTVEQYF,TGTGCCAGCAGCTTAGATCGGACGGTCGAGCAGTACTTC
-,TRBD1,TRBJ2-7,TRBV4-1,CASSQGRTGVRSYEQYF,TGCGCCAGCAGCCAAGGGAGGACAGGGGTGAGATCCTACGAGCAGTACTTC
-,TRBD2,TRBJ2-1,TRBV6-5,CASRPGLAGYNEQFF,TGTGCCAGCAGACCGGGACTAGCGGGCTACAATGAGCAGTTCTTC
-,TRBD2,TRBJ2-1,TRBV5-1,CASSSLLAGRVHEQFF,TGCGCCAGCAGCTCCCTACTAGCGGGACGGGTCCATGAGCAGTTCTTC
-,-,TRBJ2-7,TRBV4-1,CASSQEPSYEQYF,TGCGCCAGCAGCCAAGAACCTTCCTACGAGCAGTACTTC
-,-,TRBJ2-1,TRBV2,CAISWGASAYNEQFF,TGTGCCATCTCGTGGGGGGCTAGCGCTTACAATGAGCAGTTCTTC
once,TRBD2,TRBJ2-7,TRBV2,CASTGTSGVEQYF,TGTGCCAGCACCGGGACTAGCGGAGTCGAGCAGTACTTC
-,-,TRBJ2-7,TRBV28,CASRHYEQYF,TGTGCCAGCCGCCACTACGAGCAGTACTTC
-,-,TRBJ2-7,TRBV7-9,CASSSFVQEQYF,TGTGCCAGCAGCTCCTTCGTCCAGGAGCAGTACTTC
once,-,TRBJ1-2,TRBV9,CASSPQWQPYGYTF,TGTGCCAGCAGCCCTCAGTGGCAGCCCTATGGCTACACCTTC
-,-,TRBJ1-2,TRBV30,CAWSVLSYGYTF,TGTGCCTGGAGTGTACTAAGTTATGGCTACACCTTC
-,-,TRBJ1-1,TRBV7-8,CASSLASWEAFF,TGTGCCAGCAGCTTAGCGTCTTGGGAAGCTTTCTTT
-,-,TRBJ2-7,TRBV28,CASSPRGSQLARYSYEQYF,TGTGCCAGCAGTCCTAGGGGATCCCAGCTAGCGAGATACTCCTACGAGCAGTACTTC
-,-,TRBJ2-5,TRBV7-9,CASSPRQDQETQYF,TGTGCCAGCAGCCCACGACAAGATCAAGAGACCCAGTACTTC
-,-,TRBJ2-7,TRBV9,CASSAGTPYEQYF,TGTGCCAGCAGCGCCGGGACTCCCTACGAGCAGTACTTC
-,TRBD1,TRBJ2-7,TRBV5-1,CASSLGTGAPYEQYF,TGCGCCAGCAGCTTGGGGACAGGGGCCCCCTACGAGCAGTACTTC
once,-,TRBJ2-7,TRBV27,CASSVTLDGNDEQYF,TGTGCCAGCAGCGTAACCCTGGACGGGAATGACGAGCAGTACTTC
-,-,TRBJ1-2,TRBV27,CASSFASNYGYTF,TGTGCCAGCAGTTTTGCATCAAACTATGGCTACACCTTC
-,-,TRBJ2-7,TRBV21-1,CASSKVFPASGALGEQYF,TGTGCCAGCAGCAAAGTTTTCCCGGCGAGCGGAGCCTTGGGCGAGCAGTACTTC
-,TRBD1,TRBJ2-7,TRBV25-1,CASTANTRGRGQYF,TGTGCCAGCACCGCAAACACCAGGGGGCGCGGACAGTACTTC
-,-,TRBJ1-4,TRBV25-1,CASSEDRANEKLFF,TGTGCCAGCAGTGAGGACAGAGCTAATGAAAAACTGTTTTTT
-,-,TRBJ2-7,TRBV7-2,CASSFSLGFSYEQYF,TGTGCCAGCAGCTTCAGTCTGGGTTTCTCCTACGAGCAGTACTTC
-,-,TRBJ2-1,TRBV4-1,CASNGGSSSYNEQFF,TGCGCCAGCAATGGCGGGTCGAGCTCCTACAATGAGCAGTTCTTC
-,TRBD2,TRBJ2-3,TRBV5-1,CASSLRPGLAGRFTDTQYF,TGCGCCAGCAGCCTCCGACCGGGACTAGCGGGACGTTTCACAGATACGCAGTATTTT